A single sample gave rise to the 18 T cell receptor beta chains below, sequenced in a study of tumor and adjacent non-tumor tissue in lung cancer. No cell sorting was done before RNA was extracted from the tissue. TCRbeta libraries were built with three rounds of nested PCR, modified from ARM-PCR. In TCRdb, the multiplex PCR reads were re-called with MiXCR into one record per CDR3 protein. The sample has 90,000 to 110,000 distinct CDR3 sequences; roughly 80% are singletons. Sequenced input: lung tumor tissue. The receptors here all came from a woman aged 60-75 years with non-small cell lung cancer.

Concerning this clonotype: The germline gene is not matched at one end of the junction; a read error may be the cause. The V and J genes are TRBV11-2 and TRBJ1-2, with a tentative D call TRBD1 (5 bases). The germline V gene has CDR1 SGHAT and CDR2 FQNNGV. This CDR3 region has 16 residues. CDR3 bases: TGTGCCAGCAGCCCCTCCACGTCGGACATGAATTATGGCTACGCCTTC. It is translated as CASSPSTSDMNYGYAF. Full variable domain (outside the CDR3, taken from reference TRBV11-2 and TRBJ1-2): EAGVAQSPRYKIIEKRQSVAFWCNPISGHATLYWYQQILGQGPKLLIQFQNNGVVDDSQLPKDRFSAERLKGVDSTLKIQPAKLEDSAVYLCASSPSTSDMNYGYAFGSGTRLTVV.

To note about this clonotype: The CDR3 end shows no conserved phenylalanine or tryptophan, and so a read error is likely. The rearrangement links TRBV20-1 to TRBJ2-7; TRBD2 aligns across 12 bases. This CDR3 is built from 14 residues. After removal of 8 bases from V and 9 bases from J, the junction contained 14 bases not matched to a gene. Germline V gene data show CDR1 as DFQATT and CDR2 as SNEGSKA (reference sequence). The CDR3 nucleotides are TGCAGTACTATACTAGCGGGGGGCCTGGGTGGGCAGTACATC. Translating gives CSTILAGGLGGQYI.

On this clonotype itself: One junction end disagrees with the germline gene, perhaps due to a read error. The chain combines TRBV20-1 with TRBJ2-1; D might be TRBD2 (5 bases). The CDR3 loop spans 14 amino acids. Per the germline V gene, CDR1 is DFQATT and CDR2 is SNEGSKA (reference sequence). CDR3 DNA: TGCAGTACTAGAGAGCTCACCGGGTCTAGGGTGCAGTTCTTC. It codes for CSTRELTGSRVQFF.

This clonotype was seen only a few times. A clone one base away is much larger, so this may be a read error. This rearrangement joins TRBV20-1 to TRBJ2-5, with 7 bases that match TRBD2. V trimming: 6 bases; J trimming: 5 bases; junction bases outside the gene matches: 15. The V gene's germline CDR1 is DFQATT and CDR2 SNEGSKA (reference sequence). CDR3 length: 15 residues. The CDR3 sequence: CSAHKSSSGCETQYF. CDR3 nucleotides: TGCAGTGCCCACAAAAGTAGTAGCGGGTGTGAGACCCAGTACTTC.

As for this clonotype: Relative to the germline gene, one junction end is altered; a read error may explain this. The chain carries TRBV4-2 and TRBJ2-1, with 8 bases matching TRBD2. Germline CDR1 reads LGHNA; CDR2 reads YNFKEQ. The CDR3 runs 16 residues. The CDR3 region has the DNA TGTGCCAGCAGCCAAGCAGGATTAGCGGGAAACAATAAGCAGTTCTTC. Protein product: CASSQAGLAGNNKQFF.

This clonotype appeared once. Because it lacks the conserved phenylalanine or tryptophan at the end, this CDR3 is likely a read error. The chain recombines TRBV11-2 with TRBJ2-3; 11 nucleotides match TRBD1. CDR1 SGHAT and CDR2 FQNNGV come from the germline V gene. The CDR3 runs to 15 residues. Written as DNA, the CDR3 is TGTGTCAGCAGCCCAGGGACAGGGGGAACGGATACGCAGTATTCT. It yields the protein CVSSPGTGGTDTQYS.

CDR3 region: CSARVIGWDTGELFF. As DNA, the CDR3 is TGCAGTGCTAGAGTCATAGGGTGGGACACCGGGGAGCTGTTTTTT. The chain links TRBV20-1 to TRBJ2-2; D gene uncertain. Germline V CDR1 and CDR2: DFQATT, SNEGSKA (reference sequence). V lost 1 base, J lost 3 bases, and 12 bases lay in between. The CDR3 sequence is 15 residues long.

This clonotype was counted many times. The chain is built from TRBV12-3 or TRBV12-4 and TRBJ2-3; D remains ambiguous. CDR3 length equals 15 residues. V lost 1 base and J 2 bases, leaving 10 bases between the germline ends. In nucleotides, the CDR3 is TGTGCCAGCAGTTTAGAGGGCGGAACCACAGATACGCAGTATTTT. This translates into CASSLEGGTTDTQYF.

This rearrangement joins TRBV11-2 to TRBJ1-3; possible D gene TRBD1, 5 bases. Trimming left V 7 bases short and J 7 bases short, with 14 bases between. The CDR3 spans 13 residues. From germline, CDR1 is SGHAT and CDR2 FQNNGV. The DNA for the CDR3 is TGTGCCAGCACCGGACGGGGGGATAACACCATATATTTT. It yields the protein CASTGRGDNTIYF.

Points on this clonotype: The junction shows a germline mismatch at one end, possibly a read error. The rearrangement joins TRBV11-1 to TRBJ1-1; no clear D gene. The germline CDR1 and CDR2 sequences are SGHAT and FQDESV (reference sequence). This CDR3 has 14 residues. The chain's CDR3 is CVSSLEDLLSEALF. DNA for the CDR3: TGTGTCAGCAGCTTAGAAGATTTACTGTCTGAAGCTTTATTT.

This clonotype was observed once. A much larger clone lies a single base off, so this may be a read error. This likely comes from a read error, as the CDR3 has no conserved phenylalanine or tryptophan at its end. The chain has TRBV4-1 and TRBJ2-7, with D tentatively TRBD1 (6 bases). The germline V and J ends were trimmed by 4 bases and 4 bases, with 14 bases remaining between them. Per the germline V gene, CDR1 is MGHRA and CDR2 is YSYEKL. The CDR3 is 14 residues long. CDR3 DNA sequence: TGCGCCAGCAGCCGTGTACAGGACAGTTACGAGCAGTACTCC. Its protein is CASSRVQDSYEQYS.

This clonotype has just a few counts. One end of the junction does not line up with germline, which may come from a read error. CDR3 nucleotide sequence: TGCAGCGTTGTCAGTACTGGGAACTATGGTTACGCCTTC. Translated, it gives CSVVSTGNYGYAF. The V gene is TRBV29-1, the J gene TRBJ1-2; D unresolved. This CDR3 is 13 amino acids long. The germline gives CDR1 SQVTM, CDR2 ANQGSEA. The variable domain in full, completed from reference TRBV29-1 and TRBJ1-2, reads SAVISQKPSRDICQRGTSLTIQCQVDSQVTMMFWYRQQPGQSLTLIATANQGSEATYESGFVIDKFPISRPNLTFSTLTVSNMSPEDSSIYLCSVVSTGNYGYAFGSGTRLTVV.

This clonotype came up a few times. V is TRBV7-2 and J is TRBJ1-1, with a weak D call TRBD1 (5 bases). Germline assignment: CDR1 SGHTA and CDR2 FQGNSA. The CDR3 is made up of 14 amino acids. V lost 5 bases and J lost 0, with 10 bases in between. CDR3 loop: CASSPGPLNTEAFF. The CDR3 nucleotides read TGTGCCAGCAGCCCGGGACCCTTGAACACTGAAGCTTTCTTT.

At least ten counts were recorded for this clonotype. V gene TRBV4-3 combines with J gene TRBJ1-2; no clear D. Trimming left V 0 bases short and J 8 bases short, with 10 bases between. The CDR3 consists of 13 residues. From germline, CDR1 is LGHNA and CDR2 YSLEER. CDR3 sequence: CASSQDSARGYTF. The CDR3 nucleotides read TGCGCCAGCAGCCAAGATTCAGCCCGGGGCTACACCTTC.

Comment on this clonotype: At one end, the junction sequence differs from germline, possibly due to a read error. The chain links TRBV4-3 to TRBJ2-5; 7 nucleotides agree with TRBD2. This CDR3 region has 17 residues. CDR1 is LGHNA and CDR2 is YSLEER in the germline V gene. The CDR3 region has the DNA TGCGCCAGCAGCCAAGATACCACAGCGGGGTGCGGGGAGACCAAGTACTTC. Translated, it gives CASSQDTTAGCGETKYF.

This clonotype appeared a single time. One end of the junction fails to match germline, which may point to a read error. V usage is TRBV20-1 and J usage is TRBJ2-3; 7 bases are a match to TRBD2. The CDR3 is 14 residues long. Germline CDR1 and CDR2: DFQATT and SNEGSKA (reference sequence). This chain's CDR3 is CTAREGLSTDTQYF. DNA of the CDR3: TGCACTGCTAGGGAGGGGCTTAGCACAGATACACAGTATTTT.

Regarding this clonotype: One end of the junction is discordant with germline, which a read error may explain. The rearrangement uses TRBV11-1 and TRBJ2-7, with 11 bases lining up with TRBD1. Germline V lookup: CDR1 SGHAT, CDR2 FQDESV (reference sequence). The CDR3 covers 16 residues. The CDR3 nucleotides read TGTGCCAGCAGCTTGGCGGGACAGGGGGGAGCCTACGAGGAGTACTTC. Translating it yields CASSLAGQGGAYEEYF.

This chain links TRBV10-3 with TRBJ1-1, with D hard to call. The length of the CDR3 is 12 residues. Germline V gene lookup returns CDR1 ENHRY and CDR2 SYGVKD. V was cut by 6 bases and J by 3 bases, with 8 bases left in between. CDR3 amino acids: CAIREPDTEAFF. The CDR3, as DNA: TGTGCCATCAGAGAACCGGACACTGAAGCTTTCTTT.